This T cell receptor (beta chain) was obtained from a study of response to subunit inactivated influenza vaccine. This clonotype was seen a handful of times. Its antigen is undetermined. Study-level points and caveats: The authors proposed limited new T cell recruitment per seasonal influenza vaccination.

Via MiXCR, TCRdb re-called the RT-PCR reads, giving one row per CDR3 protein. The sample shows approximately 680,000 distinct CDR3 sequences, 15% to 18% of them seen only once. This TCR was sampled from a man aged 45-65 years who received an inactivated influenza vaccine. Sequenced material: PBMCs from blood, taken about 11 days after vaccination.

DNA of the CDR3: TGTGCCAGCAGTTCACGACGAATGCTAGCGGCCTACTCCTACGAGCAGTACTTC. Its translation is CASSSRRMLAAYSYEQYF. The gene calls are TRBV6-2 or TRBV6-3 and TRBJ2-7; 7 nucleotides line up with TRBD2. Germline CDR1 MNHEY, CDR2 SVGEGT. With 4 bases clipped from V and 0 bases from J, the junction kept 15 bases outside the gene matches. The CDR3 is 18 amino acids.